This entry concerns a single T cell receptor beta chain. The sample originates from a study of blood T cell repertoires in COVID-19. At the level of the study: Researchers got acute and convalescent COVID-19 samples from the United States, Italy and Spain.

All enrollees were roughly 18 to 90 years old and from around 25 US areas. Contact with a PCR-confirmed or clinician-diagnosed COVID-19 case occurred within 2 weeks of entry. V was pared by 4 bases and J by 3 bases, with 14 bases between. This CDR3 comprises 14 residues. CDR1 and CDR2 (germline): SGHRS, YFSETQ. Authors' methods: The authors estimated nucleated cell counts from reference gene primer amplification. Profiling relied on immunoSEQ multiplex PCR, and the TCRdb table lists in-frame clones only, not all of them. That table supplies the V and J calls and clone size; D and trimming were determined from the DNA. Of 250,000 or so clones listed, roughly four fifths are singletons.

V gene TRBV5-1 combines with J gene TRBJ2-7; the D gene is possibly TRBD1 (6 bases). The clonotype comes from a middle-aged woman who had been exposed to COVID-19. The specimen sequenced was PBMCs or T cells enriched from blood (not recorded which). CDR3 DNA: TGCGCCAGCAGCCCCGGGACACCCTTCTACGAGCAGTACTTC. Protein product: CASSPGTPFYEQYF.